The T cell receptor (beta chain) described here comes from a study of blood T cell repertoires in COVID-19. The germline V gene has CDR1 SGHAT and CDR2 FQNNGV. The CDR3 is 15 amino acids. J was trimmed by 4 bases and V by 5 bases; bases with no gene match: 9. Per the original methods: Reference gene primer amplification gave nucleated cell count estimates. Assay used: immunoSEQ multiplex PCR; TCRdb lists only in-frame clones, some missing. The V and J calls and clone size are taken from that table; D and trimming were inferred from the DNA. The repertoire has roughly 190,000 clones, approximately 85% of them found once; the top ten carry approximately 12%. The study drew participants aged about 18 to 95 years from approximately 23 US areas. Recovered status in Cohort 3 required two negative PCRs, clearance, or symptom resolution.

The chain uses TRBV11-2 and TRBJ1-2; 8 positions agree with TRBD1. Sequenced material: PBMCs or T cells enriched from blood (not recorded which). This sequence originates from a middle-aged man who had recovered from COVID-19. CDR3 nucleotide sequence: TGTGCCAGCAGCCCTCGGACAGGGTGGGCCTATGGCTACACCTTC. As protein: CASSPRTGWAYGYTF.